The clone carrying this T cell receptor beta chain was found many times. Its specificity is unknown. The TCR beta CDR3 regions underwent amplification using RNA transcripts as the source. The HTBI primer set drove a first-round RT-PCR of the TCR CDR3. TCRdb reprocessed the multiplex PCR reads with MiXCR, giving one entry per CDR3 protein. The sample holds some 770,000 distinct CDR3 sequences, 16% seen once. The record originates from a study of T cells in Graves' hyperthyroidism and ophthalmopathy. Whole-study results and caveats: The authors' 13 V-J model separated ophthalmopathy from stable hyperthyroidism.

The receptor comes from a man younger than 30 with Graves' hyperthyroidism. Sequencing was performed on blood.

The CDR3 is CSASPRTTSSYEQYF. DNA of the CDR3: TGCAGTGCTAGTCCCAGGACTACCAGCTCCTACGAGCAGTACTTC. The genes are TRBV20-1 and TRBJ2-7, with D perhaps TRBD2 (6 bases). With 3 bases removed from V and 0 bases from J, the gap between germline ends came to 15 bases. The V gene's germline CDR1 is DFQATT and CDR2 SNEGSKA (reference sequence). The CDR3 totals 15 residues.